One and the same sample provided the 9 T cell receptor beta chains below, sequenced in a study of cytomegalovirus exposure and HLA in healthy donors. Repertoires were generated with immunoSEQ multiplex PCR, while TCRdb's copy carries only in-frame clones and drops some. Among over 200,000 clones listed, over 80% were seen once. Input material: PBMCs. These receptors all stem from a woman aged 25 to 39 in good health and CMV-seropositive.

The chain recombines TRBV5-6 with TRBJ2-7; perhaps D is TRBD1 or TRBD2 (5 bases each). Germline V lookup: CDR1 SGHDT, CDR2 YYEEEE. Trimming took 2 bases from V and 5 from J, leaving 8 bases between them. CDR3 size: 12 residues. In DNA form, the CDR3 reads TGTGCCAGCAGCTTTGGGGGAAACGAGCAGTACTTC. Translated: CASSFGGNEQYF.

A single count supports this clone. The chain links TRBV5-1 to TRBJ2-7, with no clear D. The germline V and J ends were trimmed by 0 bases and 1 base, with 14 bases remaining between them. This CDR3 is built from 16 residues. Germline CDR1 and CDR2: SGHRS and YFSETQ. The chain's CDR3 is CASSLGVGTVSYEQYF. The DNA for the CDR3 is TGCGCCAGCAGCTTGGGTGTCGGAACCGTATCCTACGAGCAGTACTTC.

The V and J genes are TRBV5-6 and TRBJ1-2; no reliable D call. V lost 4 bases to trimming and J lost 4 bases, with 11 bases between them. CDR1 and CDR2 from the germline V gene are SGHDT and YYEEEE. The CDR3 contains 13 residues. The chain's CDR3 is CASSLTTIYGYTF. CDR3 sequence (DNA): TGTGCCAGCAGCCTTACAACGATCTATGGCTACACCTTC. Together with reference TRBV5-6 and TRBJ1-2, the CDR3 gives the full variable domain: DAGVTQSPTHLIKTRGQQVTLRCSPKSGHDTVSWYQQALGQGPQFIFQYYEEEERQRGNFPDRFSGHQFPNYSSELNVNALLLGDSALYLCASSLTTIYGYTFGSGTRLTVV.

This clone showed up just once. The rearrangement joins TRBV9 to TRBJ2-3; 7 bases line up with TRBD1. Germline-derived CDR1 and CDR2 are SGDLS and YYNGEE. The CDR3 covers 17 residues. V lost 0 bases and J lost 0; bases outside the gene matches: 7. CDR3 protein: CASSVATGDSSTDTQYF. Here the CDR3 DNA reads TGTGCCAGCAGCGTAGCTACCGGGGACAGTAGCACAGATACGCAGTATTTT.

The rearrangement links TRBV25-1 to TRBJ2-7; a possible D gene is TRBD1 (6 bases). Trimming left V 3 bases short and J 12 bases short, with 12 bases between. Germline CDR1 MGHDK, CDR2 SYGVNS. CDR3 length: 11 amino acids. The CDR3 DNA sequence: TGTGCCAGCAGTGATGGTCAGGGGCCGTACTTC. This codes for CASSDGQGPYF.

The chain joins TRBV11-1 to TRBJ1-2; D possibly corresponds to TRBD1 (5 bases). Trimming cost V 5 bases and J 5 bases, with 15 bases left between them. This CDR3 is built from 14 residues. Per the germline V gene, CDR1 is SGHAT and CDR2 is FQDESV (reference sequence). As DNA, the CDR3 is TGTGCCAGCAGCCCTTCCGGGACGGGATATGGCTACACCTTC. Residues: CASSPSGTGYGYTF.

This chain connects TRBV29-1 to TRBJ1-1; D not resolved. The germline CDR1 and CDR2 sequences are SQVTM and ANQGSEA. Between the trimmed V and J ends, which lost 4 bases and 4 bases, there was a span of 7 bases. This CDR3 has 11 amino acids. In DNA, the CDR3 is TGCAGCGTTGCGATTTCCACTGAAGCTTTCTTT. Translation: CSVAISTEAFF.

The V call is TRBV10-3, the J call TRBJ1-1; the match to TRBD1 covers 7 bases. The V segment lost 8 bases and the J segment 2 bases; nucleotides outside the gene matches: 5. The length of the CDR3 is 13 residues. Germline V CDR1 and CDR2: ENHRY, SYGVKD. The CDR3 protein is CAIATGTNTEAFF. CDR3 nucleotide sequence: TGTGCCATCGCGACAGGGACAAACACTGAAGCTTTCTTT.

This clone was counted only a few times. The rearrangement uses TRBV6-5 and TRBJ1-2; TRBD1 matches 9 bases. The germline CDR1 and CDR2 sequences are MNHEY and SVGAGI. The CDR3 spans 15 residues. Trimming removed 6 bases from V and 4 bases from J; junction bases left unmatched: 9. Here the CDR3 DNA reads TGTGCCAGCAGGCCTTTCGGACAGGGGAGCTATGGCTACACCTTC. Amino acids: CASRPFGQGSYGYTF.